The T cell receptor beta chain described here comes from a study of blood T cell repertoires in COVID-19. Study overall: Collection of acute and convalescent COVID-19 samples took place in the United States, Italy and Spain. T cells, B-cell-depleted T cells, or PBMCs provided the cDNA or gDNA that served as material.

Original analysis: Estimated nucleated cell counts came from reference gene primer amplification. Assay used: immunoSEQ multiplex PCR; TCRdb lists only in-frame clones, some missing. The V and J calls and clone size are taken from that table; D and trimming were inferred from the DNA. The data hold about 210,000 clones, with 83% observed a single time. Trimming at V came to 6 bases and at J to 6 bases, leaving 10 bases not matched to a gene. The CDR3 loop spans 14 amino acids. Germline CDR1 is MNHNY and CDR2 is SVGAGI (reference sequence). The clonotype was recovered from a woman in her 40s with active or convalescent COVID-19. This sequence joins TRBV6-6 and TRBJ1-2, with 7 bases matching TRBD1. The specimen was peripheral blood. The CDR3 nucleotides read TGTGCCAGCAGGCCCGACAGGGAACGGGATGGCTACACCTTC. Protein product: CASRPDRERDGYTF.